This T cell receptor beta chain was captured in a study of blood T cell repertoires in COVID-19 (dated by TCRdb to 2020 to 2021). Context from the whole study: Samples covering the acute and convalescent phases of COVID-19 were provided by collaborators in the United States, Italy and Spain. A freely available public database, intended as a resource for researchers studying the immune response to SARS-CoV-2, is where the repertoires were released. Where available, HLA class I and class II types were taken from metadata supplied by the sample provider and were not determined by assay-based typing. The material from the prospective study consisted of cDNA or gDNA derived from T cells, B-cell-depleted T cells, or PBMCs. A de-identified subject ID, COVID-19 status, age in years and sex were almost always included in the sample metadata. The dataset comprised deeply sampled blood TCRbeta repertoires from subjects exposed to, actively infected with, or recovered from COVID-19. The samples were drawn from two sources: the first 160 participants of the ongoing ImmuneRACE study, and 1,000 to 1,500 subjects contributed by 6 global collaborators.

The immunoSEQ Assay, a bias-controlled multiplex PCR, was used to amplify TCRbeta CDR3 regions from genomic DNA. The published analysis was carried out like this. The number of nucleated cells in each sample was estimated from the amplification of reference gene primers within the assay. To quantify the absolute abundance of each unique TCRbeta CDR3 rearrangement, sequence reads were collapsed and filtered. For each sample, productive Simpson clonality was calculated by taking the square root of Simpson's diversity index across productive rearrangements. The source is immuneACCESS, and TCRdb retained only in-frame sequences with V and J called. Part of the clones is not carried over; for the studies checked, unresolved V genes explain less than half of this, and the remainder is unexplained. D and trimming were read from the DNA, whereas the V and J calls and clone size are those reported in that table. The sample has approximately 300,000 clones on record, 70% to 90% of them singletons. Of the sample, approximately 6% falls within the top ten clones.

What the study reported, not specific to this receptor: The quantity of clinical and demographic metadata differed by source and by participant and was supplied without curation.

According to the germline V gene, CDR1 reads MGHRA and CDR2 reads YSYEKL. The CDR3 has 16 amino acids, counting the end cysteine and phenylalanine. CDR3 DNA only is kept here, 48 bases in frame from base 1. Germline trimming amounts to 4 bases on V and 5 bases on J, with 11 as the count of junction bases outside the gene matches. About this clone: It lacks a known antigen. No much larger clonotype is one base removed from it; base qualities were not supplied.

In Seattle, one collaborating source enrolled patients while the infection was active and tracked those patients longitudinally over the course of disease. Each collaborating institution followed its own protocols to collect whole blood in K2EDTA tubes. For TCRbeta analysis, collaborators shipped samples as frozen whole blood, isolated PBMCs, or DNA extracted from either of those sample types. This clonotype was obtained from a woman in her forties or fifties with COVID-19, enrolled during active disease. The sequence joins TRBV4-1 to TRBJ1-1; 9 bases in the junction line up with TRBD1. Sequencing used peripheral blood. The CDR3 has the sequence CASSRGWDRDETEAFF. The DNA sequence reads TGCGCCAGCAGCCGGGGATGGGACAGGGACGAAACTGAAGCTTTCTTT.